The clone carrying this T cell receptor beta chain was detected only once. These data are taken from a study of blood T cell repertoires in COVID-19. Across the study: Acute and convalescent COVID-19 specimens originated in the United States, Italy and Spain. T cells, B-cell-depleted T cells, or PBMCs provided the cDNA or gDNA that served as material.

Original methodology: For nucleated cells, counts were estimated from reference gene primer amplification. Using immunoSEQ multiplex PCR, the repertoire was profiled, and TCRdb retains in-frame clones only, with some absent. The DNA was the basis for D and trimming; V, J and clone size are from that table. Of roughly 120,000 clones in the sample, about 80% were seen once. CDR1 is MNHNY and CDR2 is SVGAGI in the germline V gene (reference sequence). V lost 0 bases, J lost 4 bases, and 7 bases lay in between. The CDR3 consists of 14 residues. This sequence joins TRBV6-6 and TRBJ2-1; a possible D gene is TRBD2 (5 bases). This sequence originates from a man between 65 and 80 years old with acute or convalescent COVID-19. Sequencing used peripheral blood. This CDR3 is CASSYSRGYNEQFF. The CDR3 DNA reads TGTGCCAGCAGTTACTCCCGGGGTTACAATGAGCAGTTCTTC.